This T cell receptor (beta chain) was observed in a study of cytotoxic CD8 clonotypes in ibrutinib-treated CLL. This clone was seen only once. Its specificity is unknown. Trimming removed 2 bases from V and 0 bases from J, with 10 bases in between. The CDR3 sequence is 15 residues long. CDR1 SGHTA and CDR2 FQGTGA come from the germline V gene. Sequencing was performed with immunoSEQ multiplex PCR; in TCRdb, only in-frame clones are kept and a portion is missing. The table lists roughly 180,000 clones, under 90% of them singletons. General study results and limits: Baseline clonality, higher than in age-matched healthy donors, tracked circulating CD8+ T-cell counts. Lymph node repertoires were not studied, and sampling times were unmatched. Ibrutinib response saw clonality rise, and progression saw it return toward baseline. Contraction or stability on treatment was seen for public clonotypes, which were uncommon.

The sequence was collected from a human donor with chronic lymphocytic leukemia. The sample was PBMCs, taken after 24 months of ibrutinib treatment. The chain employs TRBV7-3 and TRBJ1-2; no clear D gene. The CDR3 here is CASSLGPEANYGYTF. The CDR3, as DNA: TGTGCCAGCAGCTTAGGGCCAGAAGCTAACTATGGCTACACCTTC. Complete variable domain (other parts from reference TRBV7-3 and TRBJ1-2): GAGVSQTPSNKVTEKGKYVELRCDPISGHTALYWYRQSLGQGPEFLIYFQGTGAADDSGLPNDRFFAVRPEGSVSTLKIQRTERGDSAVYLCASSLGPEANYGYTFGSGTRLTVV.